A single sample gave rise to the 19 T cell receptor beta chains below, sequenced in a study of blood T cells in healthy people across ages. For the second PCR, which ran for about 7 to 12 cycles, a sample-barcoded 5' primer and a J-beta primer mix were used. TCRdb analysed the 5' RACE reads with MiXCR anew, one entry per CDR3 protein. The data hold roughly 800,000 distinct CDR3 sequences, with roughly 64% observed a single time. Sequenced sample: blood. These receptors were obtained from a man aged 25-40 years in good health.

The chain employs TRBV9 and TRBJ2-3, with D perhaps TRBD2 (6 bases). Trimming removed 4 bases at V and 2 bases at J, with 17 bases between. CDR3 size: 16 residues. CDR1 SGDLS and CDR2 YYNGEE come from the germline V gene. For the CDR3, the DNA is TGTGCCAGCAGCCGACGAGCTAGCGCGATCACAGATACGCAGTATTTT. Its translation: CASSRRASAITDTQYF.

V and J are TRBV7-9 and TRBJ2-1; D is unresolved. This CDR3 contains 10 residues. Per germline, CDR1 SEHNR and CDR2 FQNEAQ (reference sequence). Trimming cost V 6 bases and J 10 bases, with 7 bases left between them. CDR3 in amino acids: CASSGKEQFF. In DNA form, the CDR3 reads TGTGCCAGCAGTGGGAAGGAGCAGTTCTTC. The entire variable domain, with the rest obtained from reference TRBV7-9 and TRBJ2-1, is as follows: DTGVSQNPRHKITKRGQNVTFRCDPISEHNRLYWYRQTLGQGPEFLTYFQNEAQLEKSRLLSDRFSAERPKGSFSTLEIQRTEQGDSAMYLCASSGKEQFFGPGTRLTVL.

The CDR3 loop is CSASQSGQPQHF. CDR3 nucleotides: TGCAGTGCCAGCCAATCCGGGCAGCCCCAGCATTTT. The chain links TRBV20-1 to TRBJ1-5; D call uncertain. The CDR3 is 12 residues long. CDR1 is DFQATT and CDR2 is SNEGSKA in the germline V gene (reference sequence). The ends were cut back, 6 bases at V and 7 bases at J, with 13 bases in the middle.

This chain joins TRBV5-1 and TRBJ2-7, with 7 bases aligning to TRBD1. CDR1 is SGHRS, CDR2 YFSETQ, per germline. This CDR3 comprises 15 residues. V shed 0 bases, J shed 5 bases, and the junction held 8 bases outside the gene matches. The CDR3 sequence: CASSLEGGVRDEQYF. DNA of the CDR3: TGCGCCAGCAGCTTGGAAGGGGGCGTACGTGACGAGCAGTACTTC.

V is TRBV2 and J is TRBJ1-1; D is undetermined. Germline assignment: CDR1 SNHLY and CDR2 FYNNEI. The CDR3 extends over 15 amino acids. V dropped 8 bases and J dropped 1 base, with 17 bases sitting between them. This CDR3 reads CASQEEDAGNTEAFF. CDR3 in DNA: TGTGCCAGCCAGGAAGAGGACGCAGGGAACACTGAAGCTTTCTTT.

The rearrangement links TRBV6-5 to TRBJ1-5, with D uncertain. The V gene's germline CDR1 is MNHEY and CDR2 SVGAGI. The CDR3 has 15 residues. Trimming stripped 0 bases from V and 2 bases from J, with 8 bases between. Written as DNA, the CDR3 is TGTGCCAGCAGTTACTCCCGTGGGGGCAATCAGCCCCAGCATTTT. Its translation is CASSYSRGGNQPQHF.

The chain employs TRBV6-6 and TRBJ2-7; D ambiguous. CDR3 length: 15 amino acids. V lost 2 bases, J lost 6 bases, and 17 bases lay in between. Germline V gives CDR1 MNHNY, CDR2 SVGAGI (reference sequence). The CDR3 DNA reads TGTGCCAGCAGTTACACCTCCGGTCCCTCGTTCGAGCAGTACTTC. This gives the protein CASSYTSGPSFEQYF.

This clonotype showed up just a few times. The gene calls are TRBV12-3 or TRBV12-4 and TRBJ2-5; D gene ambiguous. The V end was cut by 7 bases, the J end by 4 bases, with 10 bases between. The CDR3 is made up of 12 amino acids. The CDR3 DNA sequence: TGTGCCAGCACCTTTGGTGGAGAGACCCAGTACTTC. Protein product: CASTFGGETQYF.

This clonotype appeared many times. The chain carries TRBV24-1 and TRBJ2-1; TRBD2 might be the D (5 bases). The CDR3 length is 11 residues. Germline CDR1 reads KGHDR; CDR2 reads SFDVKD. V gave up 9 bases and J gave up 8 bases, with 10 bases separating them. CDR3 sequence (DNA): TGTGCCACCGGGAGCGGTTATGAGCAGTTCTTC. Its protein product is CATGSGYEQFF.

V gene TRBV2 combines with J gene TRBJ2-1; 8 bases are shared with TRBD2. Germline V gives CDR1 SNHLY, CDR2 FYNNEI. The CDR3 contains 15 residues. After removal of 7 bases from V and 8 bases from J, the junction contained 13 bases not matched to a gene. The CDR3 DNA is TGTGCCAGCAAGTTACGAGCGGGGGATGTCGATGAGCAGTTCTTC. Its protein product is CASKLRAGDVDEQFF.

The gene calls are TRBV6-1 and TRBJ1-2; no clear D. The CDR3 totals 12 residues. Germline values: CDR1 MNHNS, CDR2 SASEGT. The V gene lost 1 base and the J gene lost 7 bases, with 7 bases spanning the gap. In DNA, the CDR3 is TGTGCCAGCAGTGAAGGTTGGGGTGGCTACACCTTC. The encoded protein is CASSEGWGGYTF.

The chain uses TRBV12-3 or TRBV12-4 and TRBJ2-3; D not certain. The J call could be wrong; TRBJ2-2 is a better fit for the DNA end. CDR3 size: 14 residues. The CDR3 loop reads CASSPGVITGELFF. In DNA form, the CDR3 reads TGTGCCAGCAGTCCTGGGGTGATTACCGGGGAGCTGTTTTTT.

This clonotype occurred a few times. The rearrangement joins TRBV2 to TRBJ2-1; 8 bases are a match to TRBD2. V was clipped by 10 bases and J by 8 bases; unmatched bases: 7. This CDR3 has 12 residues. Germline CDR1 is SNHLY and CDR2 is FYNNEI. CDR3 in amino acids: CATRGGGHEQFF. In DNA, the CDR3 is TGTGCCACCCGGGGCGGGGGGCATGAGCAGTTCTTC.

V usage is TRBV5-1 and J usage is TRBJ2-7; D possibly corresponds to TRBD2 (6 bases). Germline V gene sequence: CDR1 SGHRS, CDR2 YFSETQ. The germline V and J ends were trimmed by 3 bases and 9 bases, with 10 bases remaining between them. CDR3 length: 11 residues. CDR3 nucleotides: TGCGCCAGCAGCTGGGGGGATGGGCAGTACTTC. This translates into CASSWGDGQYF.

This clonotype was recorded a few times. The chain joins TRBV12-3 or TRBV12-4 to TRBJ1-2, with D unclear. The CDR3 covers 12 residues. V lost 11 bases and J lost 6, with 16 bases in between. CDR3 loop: CASVKSAHGYTF. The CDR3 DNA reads TGTGCCTCGGTAAAATCCGCGCATGGCTACACCTTC.

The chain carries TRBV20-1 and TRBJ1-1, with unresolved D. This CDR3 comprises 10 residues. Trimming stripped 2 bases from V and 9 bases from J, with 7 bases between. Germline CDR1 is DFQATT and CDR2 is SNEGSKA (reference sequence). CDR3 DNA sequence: TGCAGTGCTAGAAAACGGCAAGCTTTCTTT. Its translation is CSARKRQAFF.

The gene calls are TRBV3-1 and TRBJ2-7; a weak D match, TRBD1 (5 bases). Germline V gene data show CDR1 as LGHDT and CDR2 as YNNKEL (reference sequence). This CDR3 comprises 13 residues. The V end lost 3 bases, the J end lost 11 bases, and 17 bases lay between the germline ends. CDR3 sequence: CASSHEQDSAKYF. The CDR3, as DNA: TGTGCCAGCAGCCATGAACAAGACAGCGCGAAGTACTTC.

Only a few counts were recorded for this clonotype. The CDR3, as DNA: TGCAGTGCTGACGTAATACAGGGTAATGAGCAGTTCTTC. It codes for CSADVIQGNEQFF. The V call is TRBV20-1, the J call TRBJ2-1; a weak D match, TRBD1 (6 bases). This CDR3 has 13 residues. Germline values: CDR1 DFQATT, CDR2 SNEGSKA (reference sequence). The V end was cut by 5 bases, the J end by 7 bases, with 15 bases between.

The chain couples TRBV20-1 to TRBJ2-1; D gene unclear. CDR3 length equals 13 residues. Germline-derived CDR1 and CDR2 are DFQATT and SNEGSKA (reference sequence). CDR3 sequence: CSPNGPTTREQFF. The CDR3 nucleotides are TGCAGCCCTAATGGACCAACGACACGGGAGCAGTTCTTC.